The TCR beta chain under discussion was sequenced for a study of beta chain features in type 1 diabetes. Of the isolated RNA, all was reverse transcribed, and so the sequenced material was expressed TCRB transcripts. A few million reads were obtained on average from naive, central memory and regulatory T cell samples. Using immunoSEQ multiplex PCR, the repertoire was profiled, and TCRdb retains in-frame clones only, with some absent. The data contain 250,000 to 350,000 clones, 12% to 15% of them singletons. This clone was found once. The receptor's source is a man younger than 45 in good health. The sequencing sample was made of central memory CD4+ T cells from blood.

As DNA, the CDR3 is TGTGCCAGCAGCTTTCAGGGGAACAATCAGCCCCAGCATTTT. Its translation: CASSFQGNNQPQHF. V is TRBV7-2 and J is TRBJ1-5; tentative D call: TRBD1 (6 bases). Germline CDR1 and CDR2: SGHTA and FQGNSA. Deletions cut 3 bases from V and 3 bases from J, with 9 bases between. This CDR3 region has 14 residues.